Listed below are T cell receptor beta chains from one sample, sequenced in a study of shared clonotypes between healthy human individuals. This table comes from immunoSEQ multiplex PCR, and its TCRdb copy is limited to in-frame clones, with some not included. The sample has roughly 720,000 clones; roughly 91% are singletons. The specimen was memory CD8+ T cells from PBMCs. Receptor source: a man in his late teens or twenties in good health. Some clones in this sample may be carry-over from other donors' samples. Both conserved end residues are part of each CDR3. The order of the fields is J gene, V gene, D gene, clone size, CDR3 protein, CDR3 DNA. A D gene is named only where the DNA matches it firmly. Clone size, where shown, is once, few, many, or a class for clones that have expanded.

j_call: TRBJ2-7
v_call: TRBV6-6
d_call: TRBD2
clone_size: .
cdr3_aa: CASSTPGLDSYEQYF
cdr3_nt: TGTGCCAGCAGTACTCCGGGACTAGACTCCTACGAGCAGTACTTC

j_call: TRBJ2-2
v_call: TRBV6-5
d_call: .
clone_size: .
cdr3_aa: CACAPRNSGELFF
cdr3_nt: TGTGCCTGTGCGCCCCGAAACTCCGGGGAGCTGTTTTTT

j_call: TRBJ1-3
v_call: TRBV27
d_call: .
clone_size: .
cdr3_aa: CASGSGRGGGNTIYF
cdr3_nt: TGTGCCAGTGGGTCCGGGAGGGGAGGTGGAAACACCATATATTTT

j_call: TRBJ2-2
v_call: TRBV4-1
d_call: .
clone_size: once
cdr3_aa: CASRLTQTGELFF
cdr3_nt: TGCGCCAGCAGACTTACCCAAACCGGGGAGCTGTTTTTT

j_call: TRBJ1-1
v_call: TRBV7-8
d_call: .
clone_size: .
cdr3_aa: CASSSTPARDTEAFF
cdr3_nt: TGTGCCAGCAGCTCTACCCCAGCCCGGGACACTGAAGCTTTCTTT

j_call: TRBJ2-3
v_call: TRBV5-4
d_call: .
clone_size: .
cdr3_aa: CASSLSTDTQYF
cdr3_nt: TGTGCCAGCAGTCTTAGCACAGATACGCAGTATTTT

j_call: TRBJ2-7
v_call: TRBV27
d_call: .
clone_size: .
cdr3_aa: CASSFGRFYEQYF
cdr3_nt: TGTGCCAGCAGTTTCGGCAGATTCTACGAGCAGTACTTC

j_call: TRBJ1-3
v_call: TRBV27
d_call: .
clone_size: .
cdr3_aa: CASSQSSGDAFGNTIYF
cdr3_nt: TGTGCCAGCAGTCAATCGTCGGGGGACGCTTTTGGAAACACCATATATTTT

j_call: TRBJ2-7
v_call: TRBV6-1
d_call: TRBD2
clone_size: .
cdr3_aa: CASTTSGRAYEQYF
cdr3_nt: TGTGCCAGCACCACTAGCGGGAGGGCCTACGAGCAGTACTTC

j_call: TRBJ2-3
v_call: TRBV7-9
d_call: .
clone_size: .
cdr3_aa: CASSLVLQFTDTQYF
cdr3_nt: TGTGCCAGCAGCTTAGTGCTCCAATTCACAGATACGCAGTATTTT

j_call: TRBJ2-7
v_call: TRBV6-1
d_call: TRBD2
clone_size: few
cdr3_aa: CASSVGSGSSYEQYF
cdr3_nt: TGTGCCAGCAGTGTGGGGAGCGGGAGCTCCTACGAGCAGTACTTC

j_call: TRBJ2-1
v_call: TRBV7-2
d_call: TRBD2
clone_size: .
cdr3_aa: CASTLAGWGYNEQFF
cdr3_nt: TGTGCCAGCACCCTAGCGGGATGGGGTTACAATGAGCAGTTCTTC

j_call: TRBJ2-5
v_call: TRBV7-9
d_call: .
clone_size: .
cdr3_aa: CASSLPTSGARETQYF
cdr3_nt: TGTGCCAGCAGCCTCCCAACCTCGGGGGCCCGGGAGACCCAGTACTTC

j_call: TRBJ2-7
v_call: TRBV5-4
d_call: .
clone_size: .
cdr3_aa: CASSQGRGSSYEQYF
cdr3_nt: TGTGCCAGCAGCCAGGGGCGGGGCAGTTCCTACGAGCAGTACTTC

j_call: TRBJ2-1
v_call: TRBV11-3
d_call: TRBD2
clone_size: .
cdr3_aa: CASSSPGGRTREQFF
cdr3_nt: TGTGCCAGCAGCTCGCCGGGCGGGAGGACACGAGAGCAGTTCTTC

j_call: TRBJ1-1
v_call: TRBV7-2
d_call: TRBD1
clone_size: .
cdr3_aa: CASSQLTGKDTEAFF
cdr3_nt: TGTGCCAGCAGCCAACTGACAGGGAAGGACACTGAAGCTTTCTTT

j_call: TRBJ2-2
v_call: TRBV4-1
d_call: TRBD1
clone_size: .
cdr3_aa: CASVPTTTGGNTGELFF
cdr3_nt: TGCGCCAGCGTCCCAACTACCACAGGGGGGAACACCGGGGAGCTGTTTTTT